A selection of T cell receptor beta chains follows, all from one sample in a study of cytomegalovirus exposure and HLA in healthy donors. Some clones are missing from TCRdb's copy, which holds only in-frame ones; the method was immunoSEQ multiplex PCR. The data show 140,000 or so clones, with roughly three quarters seen just once and about 4.7% held by the top ten. The sequenced sample consisted of PBMCs. The origin of the receptors is a man aged 55 to 70 in good health and CMV-seronegative. CDR3s include the opening cysteine and the closing phenylalanine or tryptophan.

j_call: TRBJ2-1
v_call: TRBV27
cdr3_aa: CASSPLAGGPGNEQFF

j_call: TRBJ2-7
v_call: TRBV27
cdr3_aa: CASSPTGNSYEQYF

j_call: TRBJ2-3
v_call: TRBV2
cdr3_aa: CASSTGLAGAGDTQYF

j_call: TRBJ1-3
v_call: TRBV18
cdr3_aa: CASSPAGGSGNTIYF

j_call: TRBJ2-6
v_call: TRBV7-9
cdr3_aa: CASSREGSGRASGANVLTF

j_call: TRBJ1-5
v_call: TRBV30
cdr3_aa: CAWSVRQGRNQPQHF

j_call: TRBJ1-2
v_call: TRBV29-1
cdr3_aa: CSVGAGGQGYTF

j_call: TRBJ2-7
v_call: TRBV28
cdr3_aa: CASNSLYEQYF

j_call: TRBJ2-5
v_call: TRBV25-1
cdr3_aa: CASTPGLASETQYF

j_call: TRBJ1-6
v_call: TRBV7-9
cdr3_aa: CASSPNNSPLHF

j_call: TRBJ2-5
v_call: TRBV20-1
cdr3_aa: CSATSRETQYF

j_call: TRBJ1-1
v_call: TRBV29-1
cdr3_aa: CSGTNTEAFF

j_call: TRBJ1-5
v_call: TRBV2
cdr3_aa: CASSSTFNQPQHF

j_call: TRBJ2-5
v_call: TRBV5-8
cdr3_aa: CASSPGQGSRTGETQYF

j_call: TRBJ2-1
v_call: TRBV5-6
cdr3_aa: CASSLINEQFF

j_call: TRBJ2-7
v_call: TRBV5-4
cdr3_aa: CASSPWTGSNEQYF

j_call: TRBJ2-2
v_call: TRBV5-4
cdr3_aa: CASSYPGLNTGELFF

j_call: TRBJ1-1
v_call: TRBV7-9
cdr3_aa: CASSSRTGFTEAFF

j_call: TRBJ1-2
v_call: TRBV6-5
cdr3_aa: CASSYSGAVNYGYTF

j_call: TRBJ2-1
v_call: TRBV29-1
cdr3_aa: CSVGSGGRNEQFF

j_call: TRBJ2-1
v_call: TRBV7-6
cdr3_aa: CASSSGGRTGNEQFF

j_call: TRBJ2-7
v_call: TRBV7-9
cdr3_aa: CASSQLDRGNYEQYF

j_call: TRBJ2-5
v_call: TRBV5-1
cdr3_aa: CASSDGGSAETQYF

j_call: TRBJ1-1
v_call: TRBV5-1
cdr3_aa: CASTPQGQNLNTEAFF

j_call: TRBJ1-1
v_call: TRBV7-3
cdr3_aa: CASSPLPTGVNTEAFF

j_call: TRBJ2-1
v_call: TRBV7-3
cdr3_aa: CASSLGLAGGNEQFF

j_call: TRBJ1-3
v_call: TRBV5-1
cdr3_aa: CASSLGVTGAGNTIYF

j_call: TRBJ2-1
v_call: TRBV30
cdr3_aa: CAWSDRGRTYNEQFF

j_call: TRBJ2-2
v_call: TRBV7-9
cdr3_aa: CSSSFIPGELFF

j_call: TRBJ2-5
v_call: TRBV4-1
cdr3_aa: CASSQGRDSQETQYF

j_call: TRBJ1-4
v_call: TRBV5-1
cdr3_aa: CASSLGDRDNEKLFF

j_call: TRBJ2-5
v_call: TRBV19
cdr3_aa: CASSMSREETQYF

j_call: TRBJ1-5
v_call: TRBV6-1
cdr3_aa: CASSELRDSNQPQHF

j_call: TRBJ2-3
v_call: TRBV28
cdr3_aa: CASRDPRLAEVRDTQYF

j_call: TRBJ2-3
v_call: TRBV5-1
cdr3_aa: CASSTRLAASTDTQYF

j_call: TRBJ2-7
v_call: TRBV2
cdr3_aa: CASSEGREGEQYF

j_call: TRBJ2-1
v_call: TRBV5-1
cdr3_aa: CASSLGGGSTNEQFF

j_call: TRBJ1-1
v_call: TRBV30
cdr3_aa: CAWNRVGAFF

j_call: TRBJ1-2
v_call: TRBV11-2
cdr3_aa: CASSPGVQGTFYYGYTF

j_call: TRBJ2-7
v_call: TRBV10-1
cdr3_aa: CASSRSSGSYEQYF

j_call: TRBJ2-7
v_call: TRBV6-5
cdr3_aa: CASSYSGGATGEQYF

j_call: TRBJ2-5
v_call: TRBV27
cdr3_aa: CASRILAGGGKTQYF

j_call: TRBJ2-7
v_call: TRBV6-6
cdr3_aa: CASSYYGGTGIYEQYF

j_call: TRBJ2-7
v_call: TRBV29-1
cdr3_aa: CSVARSGETVHEQYF

j_call: TRBJ1-1
v_call: TRBV27
cdr3_aa: CASSNYRDRVTEAFF

j_call: TRBJ2-7
v_call: TRBV27
cdr3_aa: CASGSSGSGYEQYF

j_call: TRBJ2-3
v_call: TRBV28
cdr3_aa: CASSLTRGGLKYF

j_call: TRBJ1-1
v_call: TRBV10-3
cdr3_aa: CAISESLGQGSFDAEAFF

j_call: TRBJ2-2
v_call: TRBV7-9
cdr3_aa: CSSSFAPTGSNTGELFF

j_call: TRBJ2-1
v_call: TRBV27
cdr3_aa: CASRPPGDLYNEQFF

j_call: TRBJ1-1
v_call: TRBV28
cdr3_aa: CASGGGTNTEAFF

j_call: TRBJ2-5
v_call: TRBV7-9
cdr3_aa: CASSLARLEETQYF

j_call: TRBJ1-2
v_call: TRBV6-6
cdr3_aa: CASSSYRAGYTF

j_call: TRBJ2-7
v_call: TRBV7-3
cdr3_aa: CASSLEVSGAGAYEQYF

j_call: TRBJ2-7
v_call: TRBV28
cdr3_aa: CASSLPTGQTYEQYF

j_call: TRBJ2-1
v_call: TRBV10-3
cdr3_aa: CAISELKTGLGEQFF